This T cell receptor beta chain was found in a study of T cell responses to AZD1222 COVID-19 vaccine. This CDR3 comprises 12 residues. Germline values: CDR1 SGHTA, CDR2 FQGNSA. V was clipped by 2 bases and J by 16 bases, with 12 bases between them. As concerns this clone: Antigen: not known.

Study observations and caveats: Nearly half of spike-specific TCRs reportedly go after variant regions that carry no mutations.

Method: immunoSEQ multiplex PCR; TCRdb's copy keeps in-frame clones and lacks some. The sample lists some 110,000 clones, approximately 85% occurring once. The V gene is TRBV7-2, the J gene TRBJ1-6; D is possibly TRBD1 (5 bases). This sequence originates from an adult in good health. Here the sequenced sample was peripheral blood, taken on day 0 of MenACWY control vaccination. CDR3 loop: CASSLTGPWLHF. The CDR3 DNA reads TGTGCCAGCAGCTTAACAGGACCTTGGCTCCACTTT.